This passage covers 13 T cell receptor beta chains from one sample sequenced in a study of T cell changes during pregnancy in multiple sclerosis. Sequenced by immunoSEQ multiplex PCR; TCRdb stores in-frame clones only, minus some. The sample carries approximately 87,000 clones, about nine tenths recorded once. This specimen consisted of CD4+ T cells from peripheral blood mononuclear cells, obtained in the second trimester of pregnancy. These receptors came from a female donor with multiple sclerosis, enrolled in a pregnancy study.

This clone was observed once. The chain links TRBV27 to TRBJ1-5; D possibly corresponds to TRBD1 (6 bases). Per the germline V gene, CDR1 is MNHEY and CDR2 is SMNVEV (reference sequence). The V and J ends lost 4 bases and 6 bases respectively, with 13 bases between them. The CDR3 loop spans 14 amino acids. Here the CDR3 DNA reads TGTGCCAGCAGTTCACAGGGTTTAAGTCAGCCCCAGCATTTT. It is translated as CASSSQGLSQPQHF.

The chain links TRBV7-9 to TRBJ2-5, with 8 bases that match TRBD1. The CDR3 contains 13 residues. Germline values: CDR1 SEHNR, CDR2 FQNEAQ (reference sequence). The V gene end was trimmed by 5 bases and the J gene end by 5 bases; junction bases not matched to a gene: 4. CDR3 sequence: CASSMTGAETQYF. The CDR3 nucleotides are TGTGCCAGCAGCATGACAGGGGCCGAGACCCAGTACTTC. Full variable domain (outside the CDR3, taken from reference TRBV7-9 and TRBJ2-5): DTGVSQNPRHKITKRGQNVTFRCDPISEHNRLYWYRQTLGQGPEFLTYFQNEAQLEKSRLLSDRFSAERPKGSFSTLEIQRTEQGDSAMYLCASSMTGAETQYFGPGTRLLVL.

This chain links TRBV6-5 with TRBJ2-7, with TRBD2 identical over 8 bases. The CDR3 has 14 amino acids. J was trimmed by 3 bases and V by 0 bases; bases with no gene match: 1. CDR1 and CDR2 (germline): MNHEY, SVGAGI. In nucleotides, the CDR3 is TGTGCCAGCAGTTACTCGCTAGCGGGCTACGAGCAGTACTTC. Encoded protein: CASSYSLAGYEQYF.

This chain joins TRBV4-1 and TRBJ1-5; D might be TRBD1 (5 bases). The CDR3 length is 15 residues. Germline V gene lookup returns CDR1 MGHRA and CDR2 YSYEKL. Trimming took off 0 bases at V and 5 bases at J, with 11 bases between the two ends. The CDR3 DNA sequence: TGCGCCAGCAGCCAAGAGTCAGGGCCCCATCAGCCCCAGCATTTT. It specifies CASSQESGPHQPQHF.

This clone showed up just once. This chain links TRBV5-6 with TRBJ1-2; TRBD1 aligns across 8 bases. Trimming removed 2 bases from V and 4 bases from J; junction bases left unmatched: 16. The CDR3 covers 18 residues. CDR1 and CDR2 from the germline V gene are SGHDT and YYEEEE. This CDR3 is CASSFFGQGSGGGYGYTF. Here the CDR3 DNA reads TGTGCCAGCAGCTTTTTTGGACAGGGCTCAGGGGGAGGCTATGGCTACACCTTC.

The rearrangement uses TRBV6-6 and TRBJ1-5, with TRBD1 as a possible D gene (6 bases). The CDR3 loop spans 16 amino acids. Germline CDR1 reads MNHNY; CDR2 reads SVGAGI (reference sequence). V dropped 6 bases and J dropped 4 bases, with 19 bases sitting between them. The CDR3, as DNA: TGTGCCAGCAGAACGGTAAAAGACAGGCAGAATCAGCCCCAGCATTTT. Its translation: CASRTVKDRQNQPQHF.

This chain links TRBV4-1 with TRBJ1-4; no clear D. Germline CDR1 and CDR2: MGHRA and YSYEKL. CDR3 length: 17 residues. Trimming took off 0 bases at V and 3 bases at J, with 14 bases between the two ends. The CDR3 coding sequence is TGCGCCAGCAGCCAAGATCATCTCGTCATAGCTAATGAAAAACTGTTTTTT. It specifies CASSQDHLVIANEKLFF.

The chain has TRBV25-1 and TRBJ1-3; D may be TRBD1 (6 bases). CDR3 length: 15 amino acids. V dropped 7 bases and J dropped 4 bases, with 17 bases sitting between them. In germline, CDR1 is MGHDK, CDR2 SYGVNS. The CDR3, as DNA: TGTGCCAGCACCTCTAGCGGGCAGGGGGGAAACACCATATATTTT. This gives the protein CASTSSGQGGNTIYF.

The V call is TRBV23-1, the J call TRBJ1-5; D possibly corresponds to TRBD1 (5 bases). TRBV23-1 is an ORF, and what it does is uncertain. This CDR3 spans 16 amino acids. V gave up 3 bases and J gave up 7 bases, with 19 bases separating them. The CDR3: CASSHSLRVTCQPQHF. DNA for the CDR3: TGCGCCAGCAGTCATTCGCTCAGGGTTACGTGCCAGCCCCAGCATTTT.

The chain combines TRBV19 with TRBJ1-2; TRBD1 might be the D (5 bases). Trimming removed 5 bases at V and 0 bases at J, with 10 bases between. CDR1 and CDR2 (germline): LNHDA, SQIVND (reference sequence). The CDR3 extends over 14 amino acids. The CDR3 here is CASSSLGANYGYTF. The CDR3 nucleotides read TGTGCCAGTAGTTCCTTAGGGGCTAACTATGGCTACACCTTC.

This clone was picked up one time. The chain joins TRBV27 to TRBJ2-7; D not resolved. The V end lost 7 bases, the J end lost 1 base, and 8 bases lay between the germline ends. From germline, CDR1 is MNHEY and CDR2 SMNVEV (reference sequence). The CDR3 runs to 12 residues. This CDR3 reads CASTSASYEQYF. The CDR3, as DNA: TGTGCCAGCACTTCAGCGTCCTACGAGCAGTACTTC.

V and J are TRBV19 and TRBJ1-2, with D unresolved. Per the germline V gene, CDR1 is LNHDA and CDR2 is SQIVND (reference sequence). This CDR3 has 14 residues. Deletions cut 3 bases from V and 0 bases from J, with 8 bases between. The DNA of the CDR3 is TGTGCCAGTAGTATCGGAGTCCCTAACTATGGCTACACCTTC. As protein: CASSIGVPNYGYTF.

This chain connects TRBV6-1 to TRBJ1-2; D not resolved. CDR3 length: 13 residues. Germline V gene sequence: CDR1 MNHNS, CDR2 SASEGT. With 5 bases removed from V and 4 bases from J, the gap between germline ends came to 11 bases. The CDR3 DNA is TGTGCCAGCAGTCGTACAAACCTCTATGGCTACACCTTC. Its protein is CASSRTNLYGYTF.